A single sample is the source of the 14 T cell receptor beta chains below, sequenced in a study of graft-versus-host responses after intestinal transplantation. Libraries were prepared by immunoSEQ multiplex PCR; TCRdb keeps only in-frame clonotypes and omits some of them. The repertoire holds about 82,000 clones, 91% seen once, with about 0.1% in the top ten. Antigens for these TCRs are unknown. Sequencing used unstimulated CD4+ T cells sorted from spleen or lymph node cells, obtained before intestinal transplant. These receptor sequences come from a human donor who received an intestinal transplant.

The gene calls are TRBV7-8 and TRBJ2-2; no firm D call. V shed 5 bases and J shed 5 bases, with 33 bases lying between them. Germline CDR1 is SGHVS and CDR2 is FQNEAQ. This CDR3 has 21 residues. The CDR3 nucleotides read TGTGCCAGCAGCCCGAACGAAGTTGGCAACTTGCCCATAATCGGGACCGGGGAGCTGTTTTTT. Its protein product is CASSPNEVGNLPIIGTGELFF.

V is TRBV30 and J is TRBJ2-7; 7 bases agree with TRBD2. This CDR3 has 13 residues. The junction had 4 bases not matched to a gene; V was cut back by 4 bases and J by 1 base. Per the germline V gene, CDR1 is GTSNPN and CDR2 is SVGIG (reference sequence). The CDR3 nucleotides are TGTGCCTGGACCCCAGCGGGGTCCTACGAGCAGTACTTC. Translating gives CAWTPAGSYEQYF.

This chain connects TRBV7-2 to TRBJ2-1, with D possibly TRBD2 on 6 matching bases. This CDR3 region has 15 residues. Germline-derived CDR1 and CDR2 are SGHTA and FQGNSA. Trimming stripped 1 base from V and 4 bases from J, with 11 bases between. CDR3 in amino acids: CASSLDVSGYNEQFF. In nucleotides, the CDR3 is TGTGCCAGCAGCTTAGATGTAAGCGGGTACAATGAGCAGTTCTTC.

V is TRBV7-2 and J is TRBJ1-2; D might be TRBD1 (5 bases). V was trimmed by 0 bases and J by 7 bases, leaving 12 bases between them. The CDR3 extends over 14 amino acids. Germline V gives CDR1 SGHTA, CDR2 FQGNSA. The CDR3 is CASSLAGRTSGYTF. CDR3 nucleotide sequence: TGTGCCAGCAGCTTAGCGGGGAGGACAAGTGGCTACACCTTC.

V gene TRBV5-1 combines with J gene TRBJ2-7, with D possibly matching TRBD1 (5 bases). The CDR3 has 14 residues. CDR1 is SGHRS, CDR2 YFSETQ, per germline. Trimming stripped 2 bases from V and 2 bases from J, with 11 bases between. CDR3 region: CASSLDSGTYEQYF. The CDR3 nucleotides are TGCGCCAGCAGCTTAGACTCAGGGACCTACGAGCAGTACTTC.

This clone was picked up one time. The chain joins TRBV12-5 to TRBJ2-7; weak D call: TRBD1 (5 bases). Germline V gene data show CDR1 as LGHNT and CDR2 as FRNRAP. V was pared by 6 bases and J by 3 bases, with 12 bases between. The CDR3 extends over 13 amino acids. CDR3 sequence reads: CASGLVDSYEQYF. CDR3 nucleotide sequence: TGTGCTAGTGGCCTCGTAGACAGCTACGAGCAGTACTTC.

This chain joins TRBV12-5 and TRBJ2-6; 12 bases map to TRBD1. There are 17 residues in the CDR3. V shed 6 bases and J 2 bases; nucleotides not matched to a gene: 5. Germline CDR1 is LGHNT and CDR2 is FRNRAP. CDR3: CASGKGTGGAGANVLTF. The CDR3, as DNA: TGTGCTAGTGGGAAAGGGACAGGGGGCGCTGGGGCCAACGTCCTGACTTTC.

The CDR3 coding sequence is TGTGCCAGCGGAGTACTGATGAACACCGGGGAGCTGTTTTTT. Translation: CASGVLMNTGELFF. V usage is TRBV6-5 and J usage is TRBJ2-2, with D unclear. Germline V gene sequence: CDR1 MNHEY, CDR2 SVGAGI. V shed 8 bases and J shed 1 base, with 11 bases lying between them. CDR3 length: 14 residues.

CDR3 nucleotide sequence: TGCGCCAGCAGGCCAGGGACAGGGGGCAACAATCAGCCCCAGCATTTT. Translated, it gives CASRPGTGGNNQPQHF. The chain employs TRBV4-1 and TRBJ1-5, with 12 positions matching TRBD1. CDR1 and CDR2 (germline): MGHRA, YSYEKL. The CDR3 totals 16 residues. Trimming removed 6 bases from V and 3 bases from J; junction bases left unmatched: 6.

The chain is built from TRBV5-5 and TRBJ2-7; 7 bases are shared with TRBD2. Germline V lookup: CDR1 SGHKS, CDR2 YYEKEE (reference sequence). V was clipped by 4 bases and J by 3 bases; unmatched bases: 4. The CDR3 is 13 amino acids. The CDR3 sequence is CASSRGGIYEQYF. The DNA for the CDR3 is TGTGCCAGCAGCCGCGGGGGAATCTACGAGCAGTACTTC.

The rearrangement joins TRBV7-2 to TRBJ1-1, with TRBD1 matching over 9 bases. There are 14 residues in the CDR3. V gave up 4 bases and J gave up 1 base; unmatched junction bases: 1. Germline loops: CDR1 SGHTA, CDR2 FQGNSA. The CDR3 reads CASSSQGANTEAFF. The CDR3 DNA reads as TGTGCCAGCAGCTCACAGGGGGCGAACACTGAAGCTTTCTTT.

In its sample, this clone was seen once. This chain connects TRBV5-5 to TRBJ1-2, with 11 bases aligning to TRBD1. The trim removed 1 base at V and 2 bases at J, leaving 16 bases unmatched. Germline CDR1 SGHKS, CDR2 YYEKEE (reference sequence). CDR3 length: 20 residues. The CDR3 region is CASSLRTGGGYAFGNYGYTF. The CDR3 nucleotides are TGTGCCAGCAGCTTGCGGACAGGGGGCGGTTATGCTTTCGGCAACTATGGCTACACCTTC.

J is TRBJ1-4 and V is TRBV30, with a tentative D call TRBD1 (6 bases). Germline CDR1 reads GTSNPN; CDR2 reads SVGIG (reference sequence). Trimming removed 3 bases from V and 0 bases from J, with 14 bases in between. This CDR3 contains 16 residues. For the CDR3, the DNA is TGTGCCTGGAGCGGTGGACAGTCTTCAACTAATGAAAAACTGTTTTTT. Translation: CAWSGGQSSTNEKLFF.

The CDR3 sequence is CASRTRDRGDIGAFF. The CDR3 DNA is TGTGCCAGCAGGACCCGGGACAGGGGTGATATCGGGGCTTTCTTT. The J gene is TRBJ1-1, the V gene TRBV6-1; 10 bases line up with TRBD1. Losses at the gene ends were 6 bases for V and 11 bases for J; bases not matched to a gene: 15. Germline V gene lookup returns CDR1 MNHNS and CDR2 SASEGT. CDR3 length equals 15 residues.